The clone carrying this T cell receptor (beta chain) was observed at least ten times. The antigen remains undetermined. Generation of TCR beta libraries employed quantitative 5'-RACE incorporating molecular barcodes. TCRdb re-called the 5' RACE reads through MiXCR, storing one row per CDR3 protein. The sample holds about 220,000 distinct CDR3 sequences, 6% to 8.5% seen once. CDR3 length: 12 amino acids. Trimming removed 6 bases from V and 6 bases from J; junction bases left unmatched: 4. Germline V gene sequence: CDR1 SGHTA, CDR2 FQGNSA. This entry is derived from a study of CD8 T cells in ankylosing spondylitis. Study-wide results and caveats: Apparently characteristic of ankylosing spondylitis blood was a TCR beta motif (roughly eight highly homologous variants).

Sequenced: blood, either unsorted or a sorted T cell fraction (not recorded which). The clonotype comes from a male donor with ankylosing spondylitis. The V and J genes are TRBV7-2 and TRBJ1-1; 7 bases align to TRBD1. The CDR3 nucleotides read TGTGCCAGCAGTATACAGGGGCCTGAAGCTTTCTTT. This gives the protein CASSIQGPEAFF.